The 7 T cell receptor beta chains in this list originate from one sample, sequenced in a study of T cell repertoires in cytomegalovirus infection. Their cognate antigens are unknown. TCRdb itself ran the reads through MiXCR, one entry per CDR3 protein. The repertoire has 50,000 to 55,000 distinct CDR3 sequences, around 18% of them found once; the top ten carry around a quarter. The sequencing here drew on CD8+ T cells from cultured PBMCs, taken from culture after CMV antigen stimulation. Receptors were obtained from a human donor in good health (CMV status not recorded). Some clones in this sample may be carry-over from other donors' samples.

V is TRBV11-2 and J is TRBJ2-1; 8 bases line up with TRBD1. This CDR3 comprises 15 residues. The V gene's germline CDR1 is SGHAT and CDR2 FQNNGV. The trim removed 2 bases at V and 3 bases at J, leaving 3 bases unmatched. CDR3: CASSLRDRLYNEQFF. Here the CDR3 DNA reads TGTGCCAGCAGCTTACGGGACAGGCTCTACAATGAGCAGTTCTTC.

This clonotype came up a few times. This chain connects TRBV6-2 or TRBV6-3 to TRBJ2-3; no reliable D call. CDR1 is MNHEY and CDR2 is SVGEGT in the germline V gene. V shed 6 bases and J shed 5 bases, with 9 bases lying between them. The CDR3 has 12 residues. The CDR3 reads CASSPEIDTQYF. The CDR3 DNA is TGTGCCAGCAGCCCCGAGATAGATACGCAGTATTTT.

This clonotype was seen more than once but under ten times. The V call is TRBV7-2, the J call TRBJ2-1, with D perhaps given as TRBD1 or TRBD2 (5 bases each). V was clipped by 5 bases and J by 5 bases, with 19 bases between them. Germline V gene sequence: CDR1 SGHTA, CDR2 FQGNSA. CDR3 length equals 16 residues. The chain's CDR3 is CASSPTRQRGDNEQFF. CDR3 in DNA: TGTGCCAGCAGCCCTACTAGACAGAGGGGCGACAATGAGCAGTTCTTC.

On this clonotype: It is likely a read error, because the conserved phenylalanine at the end of the CDR3 is missing. This chain uses TRBV6-2 or TRBV6-3 with TRBJ2-3; 10 positions match TRBD2. Germline lookup yields CDR1 MNHEY and CDR2 SVGEGT. The CDR3 has 15 amino acids. The trim removed 6 bases at V and 4 bases at J, leaving 7 bases unmatched. For the CDR3, the DNA is TGTGCCAGCAGCCTAGCGGGAGCGGGTGCAGATACGCAGTATTTA. It is translated as CASSLAGAGADTQYL.

The genes are TRBV7-2 and TRBJ2-3; D call uncertain. Trimming left V 5 bases short and J 6 bases short, with 9 bases between. This CDR3 has 12 amino acids. Germline lookup yields CDR1 SGHTA and CDR2 FQGNSA. Here the CDR3 DNA reads TGTGCCAGCAGCGCCAAAGGGGATACGCAGTATTTT. This sequence encodes CASSAKGDTQYF.

The CDR3 is CSARSEYGYTF. The CDR3 DNA sequence: TGCAGTGCTAGATCAGAGTATGGCTACACCTTC. This chain uses TRBV20-1 with TRBJ1-2, with D unclear. Germline values: CDR1 DFQATT, CDR2 SNEGSKA (reference sequence). The ends were cut back, 2 bases at V and 5 bases at J, with 6 bases in the middle. The CDR3 is 11 residues long.

The CDR3, as DNA: TGTGCCAGCAGCCTAGGACAGAACTACGAGCAGTACTTC. This encodes CASSLGQNYEQYF. The chain is built from TRBV7-6 and TRBJ2-7; D possibly corresponds to TRBD1 (6 bases). CDR1 and CDR2 from the germline V gene are SGHVS and FNYEAQ. This CDR3 contains 13 residues. With 5 bases removed from V and 3 bases from J, the gap between germline ends came to 11 bases.